This TCR beta chain emerged from a study of tumor and adjacent non-tumor tissue in lung cancer. Study overall: The cohort had about a dozen adenocarcinoma, 2 squamous cell and 1 small cell patients.

With respect to this clonotype: At one end, the junction sequence differs from germline, possibly due to a read error.

TCRbeta libraries were built with three rounds of nested PCR, modified from ARM-PCR. In TCRdb, the multiplex PCR reads were re-called with MiXCR into one record per CDR3 protein. The sample holds approximately 120,000 distinct CDR3 sequences, about 63% seen once. The CDR3 runs to 15 residues. In germline, CDR1 is SGHNT, CDR2 YYREEE (reference sequence). This sample's RNA came from whole unsorted tissue. Distant lung tissue was collected more than 3 cm away from the tumor edge. This chain connects TRBV5-4 to TRBJ2-3, with 9 bases that match TRBD2. The specimen was distant non-tumor lung tissue. This receptor was taken from a man aged 60 to 75 with non-small cell lung cancer. The CDR3 coding sequence is TGTGCCAGCATCTTGGTAGCGGGGGTATCGGATACGCAGTATTTT. Encoded protein: CASILVAGVSDTQYF.